This entry lists 20 T cell receptor beta chains sequenced from one sample in a study of monozygotic twins with inflammatory bowel disease. TCRdb reanalyzed the 5' RACE reads, giving one entry per CDR3 protein sequence and no DNA. This sample's table has more than 300,000 distinct CDR3 sequences. The sequencing input was blood. The origin of the receptors is a human donor with ulcerative colitis or Crohn's disease, or a healthy co-twin of an affected twin (not recorded which).

The J gene is TRBJ2-7, the V gene TRBV27. The CDR3 spans 13 residues. Germline loops: CDR1 MNHEY, CDR2 SMNVEV (reference sequence). The CDR3 loop is CASSYKLTDEQYF.

The CDR3 sequence: CASRMDRGRMETQYF. The chain recombines TRBV6-5 with TRBJ2-5; TCRdb indicates TRBD1, and absent DNA this call remains unverified. CDR1 is MNHEY and CDR2 is SVGAGI in the germline V gene. The CDR3 covers 15 residues.

The chain has TRBV4-2 and TRBJ1-1. Germline CDR1 reads LGHNA; CDR2 reads YNFKEQ. The CDR3 extends over 11 amino acids. CDR3 region: CASIQNTEAFF.

The chain has TRBV19 and TRBJ2-3; TCRdb returns TRBD1, unconfirmable since there is no DNA. The germline V gene encodes CDR1 LNHDA and CDR2 SQIVND (reference sequence). This CDR3 is built from 15 residues. CDR3 sequence: CASRDRDRVADTQYF.

The chain joins TRBV6-5 to TRBJ2-7. This CDR3 has 15 amino acids. Germline CDR1 and CDR2: MNHEY and SVGAGI. CDR3 loop: CASSYSAVAAYEQYF.

The chain carries TRBV5-1 and TRBJ2-5; TCRdb reports TRBD1, a call that lacks DNA to check it against. The CDR3 extends over 13 amino acids. Germline V lookup: CDR1 SGHRS, CDR2 YFSETQ. The CDR3 is CASSLLGEETQYF.

This chain connects TRBV7-9 to TRBJ1-4; without DNA, the TCRdb call of TRBD1 cannot be checked. This CDR3 region has 16 residues. The germline CDR1 and CDR2 sequences are SEHNR and FQNEAQ (reference sequence). The CDR3 loop reads CASSLTPRATNEKLFF. Complete variable domain (other parts from reference TRBV7-9 and TRBJ1-4): DTGVSQNPRHKITKRGQNVTFRCDPISEHNRLYWYRQTLGQGPEFLTYFQNEAQLEKSRLLSDRFSAERPKGSFSTLEIQRTEQGDSAMYLCASSLTPRATNEKLFFGSGTQLSVL.

This chain joins TRBV5-6 and TRBJ1-2. The CDR3 covers 13 residues. Germline V gene lookup returns CDR1 SGHDT and CDR2 YYEEEE. This chain's CDR3 is CASTKLGDYGYTF.

The chain has TRBV4-2 and TRBJ1-2. Germline V lookup: CDR1 LGHNA, CDR2 YNFKEQ. The CDR3 is made up of 16 amino acids. CDR3: CASSQESGARNYGYTF.

The chain couples TRBV7-9 to TRBJ1-1. Germline assignment: CDR1 SEHNR and CDR2 FQNEAQ (reference sequence). This CDR3 has 13 residues. The CDR3 loop reads CASSYYLSTEAFF.

The gene calls are TRBV4-1 and TRBJ2-7; the D call of TRBD1 rests on TCRdb alone, since no DNA is present to check it. The germline CDR1 and CDR2 sequences are MGHRA and YSYEKL. This CDR3 comprises 18 residues. The CDR3 protein is CASSQVPYSGTGDGEQYF.

The CDR3 is CASSSEGVPNTGELFF. The rearrangement links TRBV5-1 to TRBJ2-2. The CDR3 is 16 amino acids. In germline, CDR1 is SGHRS, CDR2 YFSETQ.

V usage is TRBV5-1 and J usage is TRBJ1-1; TCRdb selects TRBD1, and the lack of DNA leaves this call unchecked. There are 16 residues in the CDR3. Germline values: CDR1 SGHRS, CDR2 YFSETQ. The CDR3 is CASSLPGANMNTEAFF.

The V and J genes are TRBV10-3 and TRBJ2-5; as DNA is missing, the TRBD1 call by TCRdb cannot be tested. The CDR3 consists of 18 residues. Germline CDR1 and CDR2: ENHRY and SYGVKD. The CDR3 protein is CAISGTASTGGSGETQYF.

V is TRBV4-3 and J is TRBJ2-6; the D call of TRBD1 rests on TCRdb alone, since no DNA is present to check it. The CDR3 runs to 16 residues. The germline CDR1 and CDR2 sequences are LGHNA and YSLEER. The CDR3: CASSPKQGTGANVLTF.

The V gene is TRBV9, the J gene TRBJ1-1; TCRdb designates TRBD1, a call that cannot be tested without DNA. There are 14 residues in the CDR3. Looked up from germline, CDR1 is SGDLS and CDR2 is YYNGEE. This CDR3 reads CASSSGAGTTEAFF.

The genes are TRBV7-3 and TRBJ2-1; absent DNA, TCRdb's TRBD2 call cannot be checked. Germline values: CDR1 SGHTA, CDR2 FQGTGA. This CDR3 spans 14 amino acids. CDR3 amino acids: CASSLSSGNNEQFF.

The chain has TRBV12-3 or TRBV12-4 and TRBJ2-7. The CDR3 consists of 13 residues. The CDR3 reads CASSLASGYEQYF.

This chain uses TRBV18 with TRBJ2-7; the TRBD1 assignment by TCRdb is unverifiable without DNA. Germline V gene data show CDR1 as KGHSH and CDR2 as LQKENI. The CDR3 extends over 15 amino acids. The CDR3 is CASSPGSRGGDEQYF.

The rearrangement uses TRBV6-5 and TRBJ1-1; TCRdb lists TRBD1, though no DNA is available to test this call. This CDR3 spans 14 amino acids. CDR1 and CDR2 from the germline V gene are MNHEY and SVGAGI. This chain's CDR3 is CASSFQPGGTEAFF.